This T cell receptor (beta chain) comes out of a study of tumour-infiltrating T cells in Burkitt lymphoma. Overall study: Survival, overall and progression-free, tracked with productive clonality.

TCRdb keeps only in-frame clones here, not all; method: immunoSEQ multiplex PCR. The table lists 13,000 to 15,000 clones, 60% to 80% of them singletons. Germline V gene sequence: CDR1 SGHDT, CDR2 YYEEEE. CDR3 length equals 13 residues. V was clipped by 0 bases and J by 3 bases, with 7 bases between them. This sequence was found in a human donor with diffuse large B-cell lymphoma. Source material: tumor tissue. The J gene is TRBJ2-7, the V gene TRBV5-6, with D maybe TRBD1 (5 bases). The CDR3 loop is CASSLGGFYEQYF. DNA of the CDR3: TGTGCCAGCAGCTTGGGGGGCTTCTACGAGCAGTACTTC.